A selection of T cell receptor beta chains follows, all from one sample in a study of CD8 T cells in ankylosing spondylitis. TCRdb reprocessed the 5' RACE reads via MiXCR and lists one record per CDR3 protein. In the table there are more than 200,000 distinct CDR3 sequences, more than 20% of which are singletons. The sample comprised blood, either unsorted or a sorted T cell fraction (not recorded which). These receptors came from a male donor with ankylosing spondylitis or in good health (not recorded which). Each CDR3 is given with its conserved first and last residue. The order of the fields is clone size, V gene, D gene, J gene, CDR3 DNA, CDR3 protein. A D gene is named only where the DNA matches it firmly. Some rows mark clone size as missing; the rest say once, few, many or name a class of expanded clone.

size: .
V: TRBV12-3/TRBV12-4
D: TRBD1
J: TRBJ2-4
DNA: TGTGCCAGCAGTTTCAGGGGGCTAGAGAACATTCAGTACTTC
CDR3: CASSFRGLENIQYF

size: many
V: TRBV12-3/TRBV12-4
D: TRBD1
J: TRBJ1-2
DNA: TGTGCCAGCAGTTACAGGGGCGCCTACACCTTC
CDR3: CASSYRGAYTF

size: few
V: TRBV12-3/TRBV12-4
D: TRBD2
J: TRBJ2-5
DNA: TGTGCCAGCAGTCCAAGACTAGCGGGGTTTCAAGAGACCCAGTACTTC
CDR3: CASSPRLAGFQETQYF

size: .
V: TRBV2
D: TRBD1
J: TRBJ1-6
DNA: TGTGCCAGCAGTACCCGGACAGGATATAATTCACCCCTCCACTTT
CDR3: CASSTRTGYNSPLHF

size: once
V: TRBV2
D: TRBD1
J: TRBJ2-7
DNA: TGTGCCAGCAGTGAAGGGACAGGGGTTCCCGAGCAGTACTTC
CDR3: CASSEGTGVPEQYF

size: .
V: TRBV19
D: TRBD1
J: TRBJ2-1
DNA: TGTGCCAGTAAAGACAGGGCCCTCGGCTCCTACAATGAGCAGTTCTTC
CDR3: CASKDRALGSYNEQFF

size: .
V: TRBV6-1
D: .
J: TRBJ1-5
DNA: TGTGCCAGCAGTCCCGGGCCACGGCAGCCCCAGCATTTT
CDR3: CASSPGPRQPQHF

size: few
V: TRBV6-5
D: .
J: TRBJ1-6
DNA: TGTGCCAGCAGTTACGTCGGGGGGTTTAATTCACCCCTCCACTTT
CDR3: CASSYVGGFNSPLHF

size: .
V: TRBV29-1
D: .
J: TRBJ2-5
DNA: TGCAGCGGCAGCCGGGCGTCCCCTGGGGAGACCCAGTACTTC
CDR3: CSGSRASPGETQYF

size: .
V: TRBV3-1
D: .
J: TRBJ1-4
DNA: TGTGCCAGCAGCACGTATACGGGGGCGGCGGAAAAACTGTTTTTT
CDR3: CASSTYTGAAEKLFF

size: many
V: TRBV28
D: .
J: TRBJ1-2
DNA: TGTGCCAGCAGTTTTGACCCCTCTCGCTACACCTTC
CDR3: CASSFDPSRYTF

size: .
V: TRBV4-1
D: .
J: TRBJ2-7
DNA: TGCGCCAGCAGCCAAGTCGGGCAGGCCCTTACCTACGAGCAGTACTTC
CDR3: CASSQVGQALTYEQYF

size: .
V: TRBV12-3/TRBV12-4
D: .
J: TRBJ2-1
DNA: TGTGCCAGCACTCGCTACAATGAGCAGTTCTTC
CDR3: CASTRYNEQFF

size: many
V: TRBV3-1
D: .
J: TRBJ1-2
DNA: TGTGCCAGCGGCTCGACAGCTACCTATGGCTACACCTTC
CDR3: CASGSTATYGYTF

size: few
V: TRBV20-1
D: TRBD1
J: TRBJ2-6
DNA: TGCAGTGCTAGTGGCCAGGGGGCGCCCGGGGCCAACGTCCTGACTTTC
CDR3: CSASGQGAPGANVLTF

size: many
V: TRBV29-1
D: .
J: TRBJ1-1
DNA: TGCAGCCCGTCGCGGGGGACTGAAGCTTTCTTT
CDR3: CSPSRGTEAFF

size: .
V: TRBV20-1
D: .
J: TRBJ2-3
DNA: TGCAGTGCTAGAGATCAAAGCACAGATACGCAGTATTTT
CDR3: CSARDQSTDTQYF

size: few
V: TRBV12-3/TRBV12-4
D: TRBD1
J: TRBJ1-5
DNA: TGTGCCAGCAGTTTTTTCAGGGGGTCTCAGCCCCAGCATTTT
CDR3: CASSFFRGSQPQHF

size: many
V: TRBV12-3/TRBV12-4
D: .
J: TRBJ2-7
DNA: TGTGCCAGCAGTCCAATCGGTTCCTACGAGCAGTACTTC
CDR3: CASSPIGSYEQYF

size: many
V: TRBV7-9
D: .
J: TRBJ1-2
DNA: TGTGCCAGCAGCTTAGCGCAATGGGTCTATGGCTACACCTTC
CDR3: CASSLAQWVYGYTF

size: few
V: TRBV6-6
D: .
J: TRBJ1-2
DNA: TGTGCCAGCGAGGGAAGGATCCATGGCTACACCTTC
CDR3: CASEGRIHGYTF

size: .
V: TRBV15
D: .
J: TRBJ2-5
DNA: TGTGCCACCAGCAGAGGAAACGTGAGGGAGACCCAGTACTTC
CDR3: CATSRGNVRETQYF

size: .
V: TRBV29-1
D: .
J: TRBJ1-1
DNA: TGCAGCGTTGAAGGACGCCTCATGAACACTGAAGCTTTCTTT
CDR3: CSVEGRLMNTEAFF

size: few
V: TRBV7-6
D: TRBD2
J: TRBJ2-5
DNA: TGTGCCAGCAGCCGCGGACTAGCGGGCTACCAAGAGACCCAGTACTTC
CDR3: CASSRGLAGYQETQYF

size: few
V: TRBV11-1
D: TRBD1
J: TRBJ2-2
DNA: TGTGCCAGCAGCCGGACGACAGGGGTCGGGGAGCTGTTTTTT
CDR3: CASSRTTGVGELFF

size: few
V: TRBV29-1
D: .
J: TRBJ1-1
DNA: TGCAGCGTTGATACTAAAATGGGCACTGAAGCTTTCTTT
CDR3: CSVDTKMGTEAFF

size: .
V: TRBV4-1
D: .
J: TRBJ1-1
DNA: TGCGCCAGCAGCCAAGCCCCACCCATGAACACTGAAGCTTTCTTT
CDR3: CASSQAPPMNTEAFF

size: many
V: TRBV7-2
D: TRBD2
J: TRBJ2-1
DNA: TGTGCCAGCAGCTTACCTAGGCGGGGGGGCTTTGTGGAGCAGTTCTTC
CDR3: CASSLPRRGGFVEQFF

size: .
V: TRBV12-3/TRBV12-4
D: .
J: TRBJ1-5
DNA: TGTGCCAGCAGTGGGCTGGGATTTCAGCCCCAGCATTTT
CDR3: CASSGLGFQPQHF

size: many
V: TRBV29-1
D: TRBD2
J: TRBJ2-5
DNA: TGCAGCGTTGAACAGGCGGGGGAAGAGACCCAGTACTTC
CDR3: CSVEQAGEETQYF

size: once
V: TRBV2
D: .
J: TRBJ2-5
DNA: TGTGCCAGCACCCCGTGGGAGACCCAGTACTTC
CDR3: CASTPWETQYF

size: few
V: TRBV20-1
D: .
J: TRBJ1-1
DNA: TGCAGTGCCACGCGGGGAGCCATGAACACTGAAGCTTTCTTT
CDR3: CSATRGAMNTEAFF

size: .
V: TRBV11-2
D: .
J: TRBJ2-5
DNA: TGTGCCAGCAGCCCCCGAGGCGGTGGGGACCAAGAGACCCAGTACTTC
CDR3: CASSPRGGGDQETQYF

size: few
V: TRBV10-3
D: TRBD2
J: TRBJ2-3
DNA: TGTGCCATCAGCTATAGCGGGGGCAGCACAGATACGCAGTATTTT
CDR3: CAISYSGGSTDTQYF

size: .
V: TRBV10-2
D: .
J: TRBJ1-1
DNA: TGCGCCAGCAGCGGACAGATGAACACTGAAGCTTTCTTT
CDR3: CASSGQMNTEAFF

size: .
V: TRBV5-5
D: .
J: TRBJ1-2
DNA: TGTGCCAGCAGCTTCCGACAGGACCCAAACTATGGCTACACCTTC
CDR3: CASSFRQDPNYGYTF

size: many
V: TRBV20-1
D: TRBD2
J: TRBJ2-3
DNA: TGCAGTGCTAGTTACGCGGGGGGAGTCACAGATACGCAGTATTTT
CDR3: CSASYAGGVTDTQYF

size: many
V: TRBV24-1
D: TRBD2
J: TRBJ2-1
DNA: TGTGCCACCAGTGGTGCGGTAGCGGGGGACAATGAGCAGTTCTTC
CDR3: CATSGAVAGDNEQFF

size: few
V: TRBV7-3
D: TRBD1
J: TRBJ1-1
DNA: TGTGCCAGCAGCTTAACGGGGGCAGGGGGGAACACTGAAGCTTTCTTT
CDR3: CASSLTGAGGNTEAFF

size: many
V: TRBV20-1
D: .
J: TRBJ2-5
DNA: TGCAGTGCTCATAAAAGGGGCAGGGATCAAGAGACCCAGTACTTC
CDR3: CSAHKRGRDQETQYF

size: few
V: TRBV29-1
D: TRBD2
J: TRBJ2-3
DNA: TGCAGCGTTGAACCACGGACTAGCGGGGTGGTAGATACGCAGTATTTT
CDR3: CSVEPRTSGVVDTQYF

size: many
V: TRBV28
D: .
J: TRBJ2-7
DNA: TGTGCCAGCAGCCTTGGGGACGGTGCCTACGGGCAGTACTTC
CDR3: CASSLGDGAYGQYF

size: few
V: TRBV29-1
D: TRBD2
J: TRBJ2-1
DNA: TGCAGCGTTGGGGGGAGCGGGGGGCGCTACAATGAGCAGTTCTTC
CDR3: CSVGGSGGRYNEQFF